The TCR beta chain described here comes from a study of blood T cell repertoires in COVID-19. Turning to the study itself: COVID-19 samples, acute and convalescent, were from the United States, Italy and Spain. In each case, the material was cDNA or gDNA derived from T cells, B-cell-depleted T cells, or PBMCs.

Original methodology: By means of reference gene primer amplification, nucleated cell counts were estimated. Measured with immunoSEQ multiplex PCR; TCRdb has only the in-frame clones, and not every one. The DNA was the basis for D and trimming; V, J and clone size are from that table. Altogether 300,000 or so clones are present, about 88% being singletons, with the ten largest covering 1% to 1.5%. CDR3 length equals 14 residues. Per the germline V gene, CDR1 is LNHDA and CDR2 is SQIVND (reference sequence). Trimming removed 0 bases from V and 8 bases from J, with 13 bases in between. Material: peripheral blood. The V gene is TRBV19, the J gene TRBJ1-2; D is unclear. The receptor was isolated from a man in his 70s with acute or convalescent COVID-19. The CDR3 sequence: CASSIDRGNGGYTF. The CDR3 DNA follows: TGTGCCAGTAGTATAGATCGGGGAAACGGCGGCTACACCTTC.